Described below is a single TCR beta chain sequence and its context. The antigen is undetermined. These data are taken from a study of T cells in Graves' hyperthyroidism and ophthalmopathy. Turning to the study itself: Peripheral blood draws took place at initial diagnosis, ahead of any treatment.

Notes on the study in general: Most clonotypes that expanded in the thyroid above 0.001 also showed up in blood.

It was RNA transcripts that yielded the amplified TCR beta CDR3 regions. Carried out on the TCR CDR3, a first-round RT-PCR used the HTBI primer set. TCRdb ran MiXCR on the multiplex PCR reads and lists one entry per CDR3 protein. The sample consists of hundreds of thousands of distinct CDR3 sequences, around 13% of them appearing once. The V gene's germline CDR1 is SGHVS and CDR2 FNYEAQ. Trimming removed 4 bases at V and 8 bases at J, with 14 bases between. The CDR3 covers 13 residues. This chain connects TRBV7-6 to TRBJ1-2; D is unresolved. This clonotype was sampled from a woman aged 18-30 years with Graves' hyperthyroidism. Sequencing used blood. The CDR3 sequence: CASSSRTAQGYTF. CDR3 coding DNA: TGTGCCAGCAGCTCCCGGACGGCCCAGGGCTACACCTTC.